Shown below are 24 T cell receptor beta chains from a single sample sequenced in a study of T cell changes during pregnancy in multiple sclerosis. Clones were sequenced by immunoSEQ multiplex PCR, and TCRdb holds only the in-frame ones, with some missing. The sample holds around 51,000 clones; around 94% are singletons and the top ten take around 0.58%. The specimen was CD4+ T cells from peripheral blood mononuclear cells, collected in the second trimester of pregnancy. The receptors come from a female donor with multiple sclerosis, enrolled in a pregnancy study.

This clone was counted once. The V and J genes are TRBV28 and TRBJ2-4; TRBD1 matches 10 bases. The CDR3 has 15 residues. Per the germline V gene, CDR1 is MDHEN and CDR2 is SYDVKM. V lost 2 bases and J lost 8; bases outside the gene matches: 6. The CDR3 nucleotides are TGTGCCAGCAGTTTACCGACAGGGGGCCCGGACATTCAGTACTTC. This sequence encodes CASSLPTGGPDIQYF.

The gene calls are TRBV18 and TRBJ2-1; tentatively, D is TRBD1 (5 bases). In germline, CDR1 is KGHSH, CDR2 LQKENI. CDR3 length: 15 residues. V lost 1 base, J lost 6 bases, and 13 bases lay in between. The CDR3 nucleotides read TGTGCCAGCTCACCACAGGCAGGGATCGCCAATGAGCAGTTCTTC. Encoded protein: CASSPQAGIANEQFF.

This clone has more than one count but fewer than ten. The CDR3 nucleotides are TGTGCCGTATTGGGACAATGGTTTTATGGCTACACCTTC. It translates to CAVLGQWFYGYTF. The rearrangement joins TRBV2 to TRBJ1-2, with D perhaps matching TRBD1 (6 bases). CDR3 length equals 13 residues. The V and J ends lost 11 bases and 5 bases respectively, with 18 bases between them. Per the germline V gene, CDR1 is SNHLY and CDR2 is FYNNEI.

This rearrangement joins TRBV19 to TRBJ1-1; TRBD1 matches 10 bases. The CDR3 loop spans 14 amino acids. J gave up 3 bases and V 4 bases, and 2 bases lay outside the gene matches. The germline V gene has CDR1 LNHDA and CDR2 SQIVND (reference sequence). CDR3: CASSTGQGYTEAFF. Here the CDR3 DNA reads TGTGCCAGTAGTACGGGACAGGGGTACACTGAAGCTTTCTTT. Full variable domain (missing parts from reference TRBV19 and TRBJ1-1): DGGITQSPKYLFRKEGQNVTLSCEQNLNHDAMYWYRQDPGQGLRLIYYSQIVNDFQKGDIAEGYSVSREKKESFPLTVTSAQKNPTAFYLCASSTGQGYTEAFFGQGTRLTVV.

The chain uses TRBV29-1 and TRBJ1-2; D might be TRBD1 (6 bases). In germline, CDR1 is SQVTM, CDR2 ANQGSEA. The CDR3 length is 11 residues. Trimming stripped 6 bases from V and 6 bases from J, with 11 bases between. The CDR3 DNA is TGCAGCGTCCGGGACATCAATGGCTACACCTTC. Encoded protein: CSVRDINGYTF.

The chain couples TRBV11-3 to TRBJ2-1; 9 bases line up with TRBD2. Losses at the gene ends were 6 bases for V and 4 bases for J; bases not matched to a gene: 7. Germline V gene sequence: CDR1 SGHNT, CDR2 YENEEA. CDR3 length: 15 amino acids. For the CDR3, the DNA is TGTGCCAGCAGTCGTCTAGCGGGGATGTACAATGAGCAGTTCTTC. Translation: CASSRLAGMYNEQFF.

V is TRBV11-1 and J is TRBJ2-7; D perhaps matches TRBD2 (5 bases). Germline V CDR1 and CDR2: SGHAT, FQDESV (reference sequence). The V end was cut by 1 base, the J end by 4 bases, with 11 bases between. There are 14 residues in the CDR3. The CDR3: CASSLGISGYEQYF. The CDR3 DNA is TGTGCCAGCAGCTTAGGGATTTCGGGATACGAGCAGTACTTC.

The count of this clone is one. The gene calls are TRBV11-1 and TRBJ2-3; D unresolved. The germline V gene has CDR1 SGHAT and CDR2 FQDESV (reference sequence). This CDR3 spans 15 amino acids. Deletions cut 0 bases from V and 0 bases from J, with 7 bases between. CDR3 amino acids: CASSLALPSTDTQYF. CDR3 nucleotide sequence: TGTGCCAGCAGCTTAGCCCTCCCGAGCACAGATACGCAGTATTTT.

The gene calls are TRBV10-3 and TRBJ1-3, with 7 bases that match TRBD1. Germline CDR1 reads ENHRY; CDR2 reads SYGVKD. With 3 bases clipped from V and 2 bases from J, the junction kept 4 bases outside the gene matches. The CDR3 is 15 residues long. The CDR3 nucleotides read TGTGCCATCAGTGAAAAAGGGGGCGCTGGAAACACCATATATTTT. It yields the protein CAISEKGGAGNTIYF.

The CDR3, as DNA: TGTGCCATCAACTCCGGTGCTACTAATGAAAAACTGTTTTTT. Amino acids: CAINSGATNEKLFF. This rearrangement joins TRBV10-3 to TRBJ1-4, with D unclear. Trimming left V 7 bases short and J 2 bases short, with 11 bases between. CDR3 length equals 14 residues. Germline CDR1 is ENHRY and CDR2 is SYGVKD.

The rearrangement uses TRBV11-2 and TRBJ2-7; 9 positions match TRBD1. Germline values: CDR1 SGHAT, CDR2 FQNNGV. There are 15 residues in the CDR3. With 5 bases clipped from V and 0 bases from J, the junction kept 5 bases outside the gene matches. DNA of the CDR3: TGTGCCAGCAGCCTCGACAGGGGGAACTCCTACGAGCAGTACTTC. It is translated as CASSLDRGNSYEQYF.

The chain recombines TRBV19 with TRBJ1-2; 9 bases align to TRBD1. The V segment lost 4 bases and the J segment 5 bases; nucleotides outside the gene matches: 2. The CDR3 is 13 residues long. Germline lookup yields CDR1 LNHDA and CDR2 SQIVND (reference sequence). DNA for the CDR3: TGTGCCAGTAGTAGGGACAGGGTATATGGCTACACCTTC. Amino acids: CASSRDRVYGYTF.

The V gene is TRBV30, the J gene TRBJ1-2; D possibly corresponds to TRBD1 (5 bases). Trimming took 2 bases from V and 4 from J, leaving 11 bases between them. The CDR3 is made up of 13 amino acids. Germline loops: CDR1 GTSNPN, CDR2 SVGIG (reference sequence). CDR3 protein: CAWSRQGTYGYTF. CDR3 bases: TGTGCCTGGAGTCGCCAGGGTACCTATGGCTACACCTTC.

This clone was recorded once. The rearrangement joins TRBV4-3 to TRBJ1-4; 7 nucleotides align to TRBD1. V was pared by 1 base and J by 4 bases, with 6 bases of the junction left unmatched. Germline CDR1 reads LGHNA; CDR2 reads YSLEER. The length of the CDR3 is 16 residues. CDR3 in amino acids: CASSQGNRGYNEKLFF. The CDR3 DNA is TGCGCCAGCAGCCAAGGGAACAGGGGTTATAATGAAAAACTGTTTTTT.

V is TRBV30 and J is TRBJ1-1; no firm D call. CDR3 length: 11 residues. Trimming shortened V by 0 bases and J by 6 bases, and 5 bases separated the two germline ends. In germline, CDR1 is GTSNPN, CDR2 SVGIG (reference sequence). CDR3 in DNA: TGTGCCTGGAGTGTACTAGCTGAAGCTTTCTTT. Its protein is CAWSVLAEAFF.

In the case of this clone: This specimen includes other DNA sequences encoding the same CDR3. The J gene is TRBJ1-2, the V gene TRBV29-1, with a tentative D call TRBD1 (6 bases). The CDR3 runs 14 residues. V was shortened by 7 bases and J by 0 bases, with 15 bases between the two germline ends. Germline V gene data show CDR1 as SQVTM and CDR2 as ANQGSEA. The CDR3 sequence: CSASQGLTNYGYTF. In DNA form, the CDR3 reads TGCAGCGCGTCACAGGGATTAACTAACTATGGCTACACCTTC.

This clone came up once. V and J are TRBV19 and TRBJ2-5; the match to TRBD2 covers 16 bases. The CDR3 extends over 19 amino acids. Losses at the gene ends were 3 bases for V and 7 bases for J; bases not matched to a gene: 14. Per the germline V gene, CDR1 is LNHDA and CDR2 is SQIVND (reference sequence). The CDR3 sequence is CASSIAGLAGGAPAGTQYF. As DNA, the CDR3 is TGTGCCAGTAGTATTGCGGGACTAGCGGGGGGGGCCCCGGCGGGGACCCAGTACTTC.

This sequence joins TRBV2 and TRBJ1-2; D uncertain. V lost 4 bases, J lost 5 bases, and 11 bases lay in between. Per germline, CDR1 SNHLY and CDR2 FYNNEI. The CDR3 covers 13 residues. The CDR3 here is CASSVLENYGYTF. CDR3 DNA sequence: TGTGCCAGCAGTGTATTGGAGAATTATGGCTACACCTTC.

V is TRBV5-1 and J is TRBJ1-1; a weak D match, TRBD1 (6 bases). Germline V gene lookup returns CDR1 SGHRS and CDR2 YFSETQ. This CDR3 comprises 13 residues. The V end lost 4 bases, the J end lost 7 bases, and 14 bases lay between the germline ends. The DNA for the CDR3 is TGCGCCAGCAGCCCGGGGGGCGAGATTGAAGCTTTCTTT. Residues: CASSPGGEIEAFF.

This chain connects TRBV6-1 to TRBJ2-3, with D possibly TRBD1 on 5 matching bases. The CDR3 is made up of 16 amino acids. Trimming took 1 base from V and 0 from J, leaving 11 bases between them. Germline V gene sequence: CDR1 MNHNS, CDR2 SASEGT. The CDR3 reads CASSEGTGISTDTQYF. CDR3 DNA sequence: TGTGCCAGCAGTGAAGGAACAGGAATAAGCACAGATACGCAGTATTTT.

The rearrangement joins TRBV13 to TRBJ2-5, with 12 bases fitting TRBD1. The V segment lost 3 bases and the J segment 9 bases; nucleotides outside the gene matches: 8. The CDR3 runs 15 residues. Per the germline V gene, CDR1 is PRHDT and CDR2 is FYEKMQ (reference sequence). The CDR3 here is CASSFAGTGGSAQYF. Written as DNA, the CDR3 is TGTGCCAGCAGCTTTGCCGGGACAGGGGGCTCAGCCCAGTACTTC.

V gene TRBV6-5 combines with J gene TRBJ1-2, with TRBD1 matching over 9 bases. J was trimmed by 8 bases and V by 1 base; bases with no gene match: 8. The germline V gene encodes CDR1 MNHEY and CDR2 SVGAGI. The CDR3 has 15 amino acids. CDR3 loop: CASSYLGQGRGGYTF. The CDR3 DNA follows: TGTGCCAGCAGTTACTTGGGACAGGGCCGGGGAGGCTACACCTTC.

The rearrangement joins TRBV10-3 to TRBJ2-1; 15 positions agree with TRBD2. Germline V gene lookup returns CDR1 ENHRY and CDR2 SYGVKD. This CDR3 has 14 residues. V trimming: 6 bases; J trimming: 10 bases; junction bases outside the gene matches: 4. CDR3 bases: TGTGCCATCAGCGGGACTAGCGGGGGGTACGAGCAGTTCTTC. Its protein product is CAISGTSGGYEQFF.

The rearrangement links TRBV30 to TRBJ1-1, with 12 bases identical to TRBD1. The V gene end was trimmed by 2 bases and the J gene end by 4 bases; junction bases not matched to a gene: 14. The germline gives CDR1 GTSNPN, CDR2 SVGIG (reference sequence). The CDR3 covers 18 residues. In DNA, the CDR3 is TGTGCCTGGAGTTCTCATCCGGGACAGGGGGCATTTTGCACTGAAGCTTTCTTT. Protein sequence: CAWSSHPGQGAFCTEAFF.